Here is one TCR beta chain with its context. The antigen is unknown. Combining iRepertoire HTBI primers with Arm-PCR of CDR3 regions, the authors built TCR beta libraries. One entry per CDR3 protein, called by TCRdb with MiXCR from the multiplex PCR reads. The repertoire holds more than 650,000 distinct CDR3 sequences, approximately 29% seen once, with roughly 46% in the top ten. Per germline, CDR1 MNHEY and CDR2 SVGEGT. This CDR3 is built from 14 residues. V shed 8 bases, J shed 4 bases, and the junction held 8 bases outside the gene matches. The data derive from a study of regulatory T cells in long-lasting Graves disease. As for time point: persistent/refractory GD, antithyroid drugs over 5 years with positive TRAb. Extracted PBMC RNA gave rise to the TCR library. Patients came through an endocrinology department, and that department was in Xi'an, China. Study-level results: Graves' patients with persistent disease showed TCR diversity lower than patients newly diagnosed. Clonotypes that were public and shared totalled 2,500 to 3,500 in persistent patients versus 750 to 1,000 in new patients.

The TCR originated in a female donor with Graves disease. The J gene is TRBJ2-7, the V gene TRBV6-2 or TRBV6-3; 10 bases map to TRBD2. The sample was peripheral blood mononuclear cells (PBMCs), taken when the disease was refractory, from a patient treated with antithyroid drugs. The CDR3: CASVWSSGRYEQYF. The CDR3 DNA reads as TGTGCCAGCGTCTGGTCTAGCGGGAGATACGAGCAGTACTTC.